This is a list of T cell receptor beta chains from one sample in a study of T-cell memory formation after mild COVID-19. TCRdb ran MiXCR on the 5' RACE reads and lists one entry per CDR3 protein. Of 550,000 to 700,000 distinct CDR3 sequences listed, 15% to 20% are singletons. The material sequenced was PBMCs or a T cell subset sorted from them (not recorded which). Source of these receptors: an adult woman who had mild COVID-19 (a few samples of this study predate the infection). Cell type and time point are not known. Each CDR3 is given with its conserved first and last residue. The D gene is left open where the match is weak. Only some rows state a clone size, as once, few, many or a class for expanded clones.

V	length	J	size	D	CDR3	DNA
TRBV24-1	12	TRBJ1-2	NA	NA	CATSGISTGYTF	TGTGCCACCAGTGGGATCTCGACGGGCTACACCTTC
TRBV6-1	14	TRBJ1-1	NA	NA	CASSEQNLNTEAFF	TGTGCCAGCAGTGAACAAAATTTGAACACTGAAGCTTTCTTT
TRBV7-9	14	TRBJ2-7	NA	NA	CASSYAGVLDEQYF	TGTGCCAGCAGCTATGCAGGGGTCCTGGACGAGCAGTACTTC
TRBV12-3/TRBV12-4	15	TRBJ1-3	few	NA	CASSSGPSSGNTIYF	TGTGCCAGCAGTTCGGGGCCGAGCTCTGGAAACACCATATATTTT
TRBV7-6	14	TRBJ2-7	NA	TRBD1	CASSTAGGSYEQYF	TGTGCCAGCAGCACGGCAGGGGGATCCTACGAGCAGTACTTC
TRBV19	13	TRBJ2-5	few	NA	CASSPPSRETQYF	TGTGCCAGTAGTCCTCCCTCTCGGGAGACCCAGTACTTC
TRBV4-1	17	TRBJ1-1	NA	TRBD1	CASSHGRGHRVDTEAFF	TGCGCCAGCAGCCACGGCAGGGGGCATCGTGTGGACACTGAAGCTTTCTTT
TRBV24-1	16	TRBJ2-3	NA	TRBD2	CATSAQASGSTDTQYF	TGTGCCACCAGCGCCCAGGCTAGCGGAAGCACAGATACGCAGTATTTT
TRBV16	14	TRBJ2-1	few	NA	CASSRAGLINEQFF	TGTGCCAGCAGCCGAGCTGGACTAATCAATGAGCAGTTCTTC
TRBV6-6	15	TRBJ2-1	NA	TRBD2	CASSYSLAVGNEQFF	TGTGCCAGCAGTTACTCGCTAGCGGTTGGGAATGAGCAGTTCTTC
TRBV14	14	TRBJ1-1	many	NA	CASSQRGGQTEAFF	TGTGCCAGCAGCCAACGGGGGGGGCAAACTGAAGCTTTCTTT
TRBV7-9	14	TRBJ2-7	NA	NA	CASSPRTDFDEQYF	TGTGCCAGCAGCCCTCGGACAGATTTCGACGAGCAGTACTTC
TRBV18	14	TRBJ2-1	NA	TRBD1	CASSPPTGEWEQFF	TGTGCCAGCTCACCACCTACAGGGGAGTGGGAGCAGTTCTTC
TRBV7-9	16	TRBJ2-5	NA	TRBD2	CASSLEAGRDQETQYF	TGTGCCAGCAGCTTAGAGGCGGGGAGGGACCAAGAGACCCAGTACTTC
TRBV4-1	17	TRBJ2-2	NA	TRBD1	CASSYNRDRGSTGELFF	TGCGCCAGCAGCTACAACCGGGACAGGGGTTCCACCGGGGAGCTGTTTTTT
TRBV7-8	16	TRBJ2-1	few	NA	CASSLDQDAAYNEQFF	TGTGCCAGCAGCTTAGATCAGGACGCAGCCTACAATGAGCAGTTCTTC
TRBV5-6	15	TRBJ2-1	NA	TRBD1	CASSERDRGYNEQFF	TGTGCCAGCAGTGAAAGGGACAGGGGGTACAATGAGCAGTTCTTC
TRBV2	12	TRBJ2-7	NA	NA	CASSDGGNEQYF	TGTGCCAGCAGTGATGGGGGAAACGAGCAGTACTTC
TRBV25-1	17	TRBJ1-1	NA	TRBD1	CASSEYKRGQKNTEAFF	TGTGCCAGCAGTGAATATAAAAGGGGACAGAAGAACACTGAAGCTTTCTTT
TRBV7-2	16	TRBJ2-2	few	TRBD2	CASSPVAGGGAGELFF	TGTGCCAGCAGCCCGGTAGCGGGAGGTGGGGCCGGGGAGCTGTTTTTT
TRBV9	12	TRBJ2-7	few	TRBD2	CASSAGTSGMYF	TGTGCCAGCAGCGCCGGGACTAGCGGGATGTACTTC
TRBV24-1	17	TRBJ2-1	few	TRBD2	CATSDPHGTSAYNEQFF	TGTGCCACCAGTGATCCCCACGGGACTAGCGCTTACAATGAGCAGTTCTTC
TRBV12-3/TRBV12-4	13	TRBJ2-5	NA	NA	CASTPDRQETQYF	TGTGCCAGCACCCCTGACAGGCAAGAGACCCAGTACTTC
TRBV20-1	15	TRBJ2-3	NA	NA	CSASRGLAYSDTQYF	TGCAGTGCTAGTCGCGGGCTAGCGTACTCAGATACGCAGTATTTT
TRBV2	15	TRBJ2-5	few	NA	CASKKGYGLQETQYF	TGTGCCAGCAAGAAAGGGTACGGACTCCAAGAGACCCAGTACTTC
TRBV6-5	15	TRBJ2-1	NA	NA	CASSQTPGTYNEQFF	TGTGCCAGCAGCCAGACCCCCGGCACATACAATGAGCAGTTCTTC
TRBV5-1	14	TRBJ2-1	NA	TRBD2	CASKSGETYNEQFF	TGCGCCAGCAAAAGCGGGGAGACCTACAATGAGCAGTTCTTC
TRBV21-1	16	TRBJ1-1	NA	NA	CASSKFCREWGTEAFF	TGTGCCAGCAGCAAATTTTGCCGGGAATGGGGCACTGAAGCTTTCTTT
TRBV9	14	TRBJ1-2	NA	NA	CASSAGGGNYGYTF	TGTGCCAGCAGCGCCGGGGGGGGTAACTATGGCTACACCTTC
TRBV30	13	TRBJ1-5	NA	TRBD1	CAWSGTGAQPQHF	TGTGCCTGGAGTGGGACAGGCGCCCAGCCCCAGCATTTC
TRBV11-1	14	TRBJ2-1	few	NA	CASSSPADPLTRFF	TGTGCCAGCAGCTCCCCAGCGGACCCCCTGACGCGGTTCTTC
TRBV5-4	14	TRBJ1-2	few	TRBD1	CASSSLDREYGYTF	TGTGCCAGCAGCTCCCTCGACAGGGAGTATGGCTACACCTTC
TRBV4-3	15	TRBJ2-5	NA	TRBD2	CASSQQAGVGETQYF	TGCGCCAGCAGCCAACAGGCGGGAGTGGGAGAGACCCAGTACTTC
TRBV27	13	TRBJ1-2	few	NA	CASSPWEGAGYTF	TGTGCCAGCAGTCCCTGGGAAGGGGCTGGCTACACCTTC
TRBV7-9	16	TRBJ2-3	NA	TRBD1	CASSLALDRGTDTQYF	TGTGCCAGCAGCTTAGCGTTGGACAGGGGCACAGATACGCAGTATTTT
TRBV7-9	13	TRBJ2-7	few	NA	CASSFLLGEEQYF	TGTGCCAGCAGCTTTCTCTTGGGCGAGGAGCAGTACTTC
TRBV12-3/TRBV12-4	14	TRBJ1-4	many	NA	CASSPREAGGKLFF	TGTGCCAGCAGCCCTAGGGAGGCTGGGGGAAAACTGTTTTTT
TRBV6-5	13	TRBJ1-2	few	TRBD1	CASSYRAGGTYTF	TGTGCCAGCAGTTATAGGGCAGGGGGAACCTACACCTTC
TRBV7-9	13	TRBJ2-5	few	NA	CASSFGPRVGQYF	TGTGCCAGCAGCTTCGGACCCCGAGTAGGCCAGTACTTC
TRBV9	13	TRBJ1-1	NA	NA	CASSVTVNTEAFF	TGTGCCAGCAGCGTAACAGTGAACACTGAAGCTTTCTTT
TRBV7-8	16	TRBJ2-3	few	TRBD1	CASSHLAGQATDTQYF	TGTGCCAGCAGCCATCTAGCCGGACAGGCGACAGATACGCAGTATTTT
TRBV5-1	17	TRBJ2-4	NA	NA	CASSPTPRDFGKNIQYF	TGCGCCAGCAGTCCGACACCGCGGGATTTCGGCAAAAACATTCAGTACTTC
TRBV20-1	15	TRBJ2-7	many	TRBD1	CSAREGTADLSEQYF	TGCAGTGCTAGAGAAGGGACAGCAGACCTTTCCGAGCAGTACTTC
TRBV7-7	15	TRBJ2-5	NA	NA	CASSLGRQLQETQYF	TGTGCTAGCAGCTTAGGGCGCCAGCTCCAAGAGACCCAGTACTTC
TRBV3-1	12	TRBJ2-7	NA	TRBD1	CASGTGAHEQYF	TGTGCCAGCGGGACAGGGGCCCACGAGCAGTACTTC